This TCR beta chain stems from a study of blood T cell repertoires in COVID-19. Whole-study context: Samples taken during acute and convalescent COVID-19 were collected in the United States, Italy and Spain. PBMCs, B-cell-depleted T cells, or T cells were the source of the cDNA or gDNA that made up the material.

Germline loops: CDR1 LGHNA, CDR2 YNFKEQ. The CDR3 covers 16 residues. Trimming shortened V by 0 bases and J by 0 bases, and 10 bases separated the two germline ends. TCRdb's table, derived via immunoSEQ multiplex PCR, lists solely in-frame clones and lacks some. In the table there are 150,000 to 200,000 clones, around 80% of which are singletons. Ages ranged from about 18 to 89 years, with residence in approximately 23 US areas. This clone was recorded only once. The J gene is TRBJ2-3, the V gene TRBV4-2; possible D gene TRBD1, 5 bases. The sequencing input was PBMCs or T cells enriched from blood (not recorded which). The receptor comes from a man aged 35 to 55 who had recovered from COVID-19. The CDR3 reads CASSQDYGQSTDTQYF. The CDR3 DNA reads TGTGCCAGCAGCCAAGATTACGGACAAAGCACAGATACGCAGTATTTT.